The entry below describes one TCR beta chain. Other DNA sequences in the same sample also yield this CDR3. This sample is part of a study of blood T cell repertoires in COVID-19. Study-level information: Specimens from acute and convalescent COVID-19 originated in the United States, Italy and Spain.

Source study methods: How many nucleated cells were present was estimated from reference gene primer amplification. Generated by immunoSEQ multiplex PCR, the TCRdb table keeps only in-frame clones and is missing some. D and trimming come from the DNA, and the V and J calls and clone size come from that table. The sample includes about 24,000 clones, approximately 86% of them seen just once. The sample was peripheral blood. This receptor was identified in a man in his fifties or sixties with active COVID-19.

This chain's CDR3 is CASSPGLAYNEQFF. CDR3 sequence (DNA): TGTGCCAGCAGCCCCGGACTAGCCTACAATGAGCAGTTCTTC. The V call is TRBV7-3, the J call TRBJ2-1; 7 bases fit TRBD2. The CDR3 is made up of 14 amino acids. Germline CDR1 and CDR2: SGHTA and FQGTGA. V shed 5 bases and J 2 bases; nucleotides not matched to a gene: 3.